These T cell receptor beta chains were read from a single sample in a study of CD4 T cells in relation to SARS-CoV-2 and coronaviruses. Libraries were prepared by immunoSEQ multiplex PCR; TCRdb keeps only in-frame clonotypes and omits some of them. The data show about 17,000 clones, roughly 82% seen once. Their antigen targets remain unknown. Sequenced sample: CD4+ T cells from PBMCs, cultured in vitro. All receptors come from a human donor in good health. Each CDR3 is given with its conserved first and last residue. D genes are given only for firm matches. Some rows mark clone size as missing; the rest say once, few, many or name a class of expanded clone.

clone_size d_call j_call v_call cdr3_aa cdr3_nt
NA NA TRBJ2-3 TRBV7-9 CASSLPLGATDTQYF TGTGCCAGCAGCCTACCCCTAGGGGCCACAGATACGCAGTATTTT
NA NA TRBJ1-4 TRBV30 CAWSEGDYEKLFF TGTGCCTGGAGTGAAGGGGATTATGAAAAACTGTTTTTT
NA TRBD1 TRBJ1-6 TRBV28 CASRLGQVESPLHF TGTGCCAGCAGACTCGGACAGGTAGAGTCACCCCTCCACTTT
NA NA TRBJ2-3 TRBV4-3 CASSQDRRNRNTDTQYF TGCGCCAGCAGCCAAGATAGGAGGAACAGAAACACAGATACGCAGTATTTT
once NA TRBJ1-4 TRBV18 CASSPVSGEPEKLFF TGTGCCAGCTCACCAGTTTCGGGGGAACCGGAAAAACTGTTTTTT
NA NA TRBJ1-4 TRBV9 CASSATWDNEKLFF TGTGCCAGCAGCGCTACATGGGATAATGAAAAACTGTTTTTT
few NA TRBJ1-6 TRBV27 CASTLQYNSPLHF TGTGCCAGCACTCTCCAGTATAATTCACCCCTCCACTTT
once NA TRBJ2-3 TRBV11-2 CASSQRLGGTDTQYF TGTGCCAGCAGCCAGAGACTAGGGGGGACAGATACGCAGTATTTT
NA NA TRBJ2-5 TRBV21-1 CASSYKTSGVEETQYF TGTGCCAGCAGCTACAAGACTAGCGGAGTAGAAGAGACCCAGTACTTC
NA NA TRBJ2-7 TRBV5-8 CASSLEIGAVNEQYF TGTGCCAGCAGCTTGGAGATTGGTGCCGTCAACGAGCAGTACTTC
NA NA TRBJ1-1 TRBV6-2/TRBV6-3 CASSYTVAGRKAEAFF TGTGCCAGCAGTTACACGGTGGCAGGGCGAAAGGCTGAAGCTTTCTTT
few TRBD1 TRBJ2-1 TRBV7-3 CASSLLVWQGANRNEQFF TGTGCCAGCAGCTTATTGGTTTGGCAGGGGGCAAATCGCAATGAGCAGTTCTTC
NA TRBD1 TRBJ1-4 TRBV4-2 CASSQAAHRGGVNEKLFF TGTGCCAGCAGCCAAGCGGCTCACAGGGGGGGGGTTAATGAAAAACTGTTTTTT
NA NA TRBJ1-1 TRBV30 CAWDRRRAGTEAFF TGTGCCTGGGATCGCCGCAGGGCGGGCACTGAAGCTTTCTTT
NA NA TRBJ2-7 TRBV11-2 CASSLQGSVLLYEQYF TGTGCCAGCAGCTTGCAGGGCTCGGTTCTTCTCTACGAGCAGTACTTC
NA NA TRBJ1-2 TRBV27 CASSFRGNYGYTF TGTGCCAGCAGTTTTAGGGGAAACTATGGCTACACCTTC
NA NA TRBJ1-4 TRBV6-5 CASSTGGVEKLFF TGTGCCAGCAGTACGGGGGGGGTTGAAAAACTGTTTTTT
few NA TRBJ1-2 TRBV9 CASSVGGRSSLYGYTF TGTGCCAGCAGCGTAGGGGGCAGGTCCTCCCTCTATGGCTACACCTTC
NA NA TRBJ1-1 TRBV19 CASRGALNTEAFF TGTGCCAGTAGGGGGGCCCTGAACACTGAAGCTTTCTTT
NA NA TRBJ2-3 TRBV12-3/TRBV12-4 CASRDGSDTQYF TGTGCCAGCAGGGACGGCTCAGATACGCAGTATTTT
NA NA TRBJ2-6 TRBV6-5 CASSFMGPGANVLTF TGTGCCAGCAGTTTCATGGGTCCAGGGGCCAACGTCCTGACTTTC
few NA TRBJ2-1 TRBV7-9 CASSGRTDEQFF TGTGCCAGCAGCGGGAGGACCGATGAGCAGTTCTTC
NA NA TRBJ1-1 TRBV30 CAWSVGLGDTEAFF TGTGCCTGGAGTGTAGGCCTGGGGGACACTGAAGCTTTCTTT
NA NA TRBJ2-3 TRBV30 CAWSPSSGVWDTQYF TGTGCCTGGAGCCCGTCCTCGGGGGTATGGGATACGCAGTATTTT
NA TRBD1 TRBJ1-1 TRBV24-1 CATSDFTGVEAFF TGTGCCACCAGTGATTTTACAGGGGTCGAAGCTTTCTTT
NA NA TRBJ2-3 TRBV20-1 CSASYRGSTDTQYF TGCAGTGCTAGTTATCGGGGGAGCACAGATACGCAGTATTTT
NA NA TRBJ2-7 TRBV2 CASKGGDFSYEQYF TGTGCCAGTAAGGGGGGGGACTTCTCCTACGAGCAGTACTTC
few NA TRBJ1-5 TRBV7-9 CASSIRGTNQPQHF TGTGCCAGCAGCATCAGGGGTACGAATCAGCCCCAGCATTTT
NA NA TRBJ1-2 TRBV28 CASSAETRGYTF TGTGCCAGCAGTGCCGAGACAAGAGGCTACACCTTC
NA NA TRBJ1-1 TRBV5-5 CASSPWTENTEAFF TGTGCCAGCAGCCCTTGGACAGAGAACACTGAAGCTTTCTTT
NA NA TRBJ2-7 TRBV7-8 CASIKTSSVLGEQYF TGTGCCAGCATCAAGACTAGTTCGGTTTTGGGGGAGCAGTACTTC
NA NA TRBJ1-2 TRBV19 CASREQGGYGYTF TGTGCCAGCCGCGAACAGGGCGGCTATGGCTACACCTTC
once TRBD1 TRBJ2-7 TRBV7-2 CASRRDRAYEQYF TGTGCCAGCAGAAGGGACAGAGCCTACGAGCAGTACTTC
NA TRBD1 TRBJ1-2 TRBV5-4 CASSLAGTGGYGYTF TGTGCCAGCAGCTTGGCCGGGACAGGGGGCTATGGCTACACCTTC
NA TRBD1 TRBJ1-4 TRBV7-9 CASSPGGMNEKLFF TGTGCCAGCAGCCCAGGGGGAATGAATGAAAAACTGTTTTTT
NA NA TRBJ2-3 TRBV5-1 CASSLGQADTDTQYF TGCGCCAGCAGCTTGGGTCAGGCCGACACAGATACGCAGTATTTT
few TRBD2 TRBJ2-7 TRBV3-1/TRBV3-2 CASSPPAGGPRDEQYF TGTGCCAGCAGCCCCCCTGCGGGGGGGCCTCGGGACGAGCAGTACTTC
NA NA TRBJ1-1 TRBV6-4 CASRRDNRNTEAFF TGTGCCAGCAGAAGGGACAACCGGAACACTGAAGCTTTCTTT
NA NA TRBJ1-2 TRBV19 CASSIHGENYGYTF TGTGCCAGTAGTATCCACGGGGAAAACTATGGCTACACCTTC
NA NA TRBJ2-1 TRBV5-1 CASSTGTYNEQFF TGCGCCAGCAGCACCGGGACCTACAATGAGCAGTTCTTC
NA NA TRBJ2-2 TRBV7-3 CASSFQRTGELFF TGTGCCAGCAGCTTCCAGCGCACCGGGGAGCTGTTTTTT
NA NA TRBJ2-7 TRBV7-8 CASSLGVGPLYEQYF TGTGCCAGCAGCTTGGGAGTGGGACCCCTCTACGAGCAGTACTTC
NA TRBD1 TRBJ1-4 TRBV27 CASSSYFGTVNEKLFF TGTGCCAGCAGTTCCTATTTTGGGACAGTTAATGAAAAACTGTTTTTT
NA NA TRBJ1-1 TRBV7-3 CASSFTGQNTEAFF TGTGCCAGCAGCTTCACAGGGCAAAACACTGAAGCTTTCTTT
NA NA TRBJ2-7 TRBV5-4 CASSLAQIGQLLWEQYF TGTGCCAGCAGCTTGGCCCAAATCGGACAGCTACTTTGGGAGCAGTACTTC
NA TRBD1 TRBJ2-2 TRBV3-1/TRBV3-2 CASSPSTGADTGELFF TGTGCCAGCAGCCCCTCGACAGGGGCAGACACCGGGGAGCTGTTTTTT
NA NA TRBJ2-7 TRBV11-2 CASSVGGEQYF TGTGCCAGCAGCGTGGGGGGCGAGCAGTACTTC
NA TRBD2 TRBJ2-4 TRBV7-2 CASSFGGGAGSKNIQYF TGTGCCAGCAGCTTTGGCGGGGGGGCCGGGTCCAAAAACATTCAGTACTTC
NA TRBD2 TRBJ2-5 TRBV7-2 CASSLSASGSGTQYF TGTGCCAGCAGCTTATCGGCCAGCGGGAGTGGGACCCAGTACTTC
NA NA TRBJ2-7 TRBV7-8 CASSLVPRGYEQYF TGTGCCAGCAGCTTAGTACCCAGGGGATACGAGCAGTACTTC
once NA TRBJ1-4 TRBV19 CASSTSPRTNEKLFF TGTGCCAGTAGTACCTCCCCACGCACTAATGAAAAACTGTTTTTT